The rows below give T cell receptor beta chains drawn from one sample of a study of shared clonotypes between healthy human individuals. Data came from immunoSEQ multiplex PCR; TCRdb stores just in-frame clones and leaves some out. The table lists some 2,500,000 clones, over 85% of them singletons, with roughly 0.39% in the top ten. The sample comprised naive CD4+ T cells from PBMCs. The receptor set was obtained from a young man in good health. Some clones in this sample may be carry-over from other donors' samples. Each CDR3 is given with its conserved first and last residue. A D gene is named only where the DNA matches it firmly. Clone size is not always given. Where it is, it says once, few, many or a class for expanded clones.

clone_size	d_call	v_call	j_call	cdr3_aa	cdr3_nt
-	-	TRBV6-6	TRBJ2-7	CASSWGLSYEQYF	TGTGCCAGCTCATGGGGGCTGTCCTACGAGCAGTACTTC
-	-	TRBV2	TRBJ1-1	CASSVLLLGVGGTEAFF	TGTGCCAGCAGTGTCCTTCTCCTTGGGGTTGGGGGGACTGAAGCTTTCTTT
-	TRBD2	TRBV5-1	TRBJ2-3	CASSLGPTSGSTDTQYF	TGCGCCAGCAGCTTGGGTCCCACTAGCGGCAGCACAGATACGCAGTATTTT
-	-	TRBV29-1	TRBJ1-4	CSVSESHEKLFF	TGCAGCGTATCGGAGTCGCATGAAAAACTGTTTTTT
-	-	TRBV2	TRBJ1-3	CASTPGVTGNTIYF	TGTGCCAGCACTCCAGGGGTGACTGGAAACACCATATATTTT
-	TRBD2	TRBV11-3	TRBJ2-1	CASSFGLAGGPNEQFF	TGTGCCAGCAGCTTCGGACTAGCGGGAGGCCCCAATGAGCAGTTCTTC
-	-	TRBV14	TRBJ2-3	CASSQVPAGADTQYF	TGTGCCAGCAGCCAAGTCCCGGCGGGTGCAGATACGCAGTATTTT
-	-	TRBV6-1	TRBJ1-1	CASSESRGRRNTEAFF	TGTGCCAGCAGTGAAAGTCGGGGCAGACGGAACACTGAAGCTTTCTTT
-	TRBD2	TRBV7-3	TRBJ2-2	CASRLAGGRAGELFF	TGTGCCAGCAGGCTAGCGGGAGGGCGTGCCGGGGAGCTGTTTTTT
-	-	TRBV2	TRBJ2-7	CASTRAGGYEQYF	TGTGCCAGCACCCGAGCCGGCGGCTACGAGCAGTACTTC
-	-	TRBV30	TRBJ1-2	CAWSVGRTYSYGYTF	TGTGCCTGGAGTGTAGGGAGAACCTACAGCTATGGCTACACCTTC
-	TRBD1	TRBV7-9	TRBJ1-1	CASSLALTGGTEAFF	TGTGCCAGCAGCTTAGCGTTGACAGGGGGCACTGAAGCTTTCTTT
-	-	TRBV9	TRBJ1-6	CASSVADGRNSPLHF	TGTGCCAGCAGCGTAGCTGACGGGCGTAATTCACCCCTCCACTTT
-	-	TRBV29-1	TRBJ2-3	CSVDTFTSTDTQYF	TGCAGCGTTGATACCTTTACTAGCACAGATACGCAGTATTTT
once	-	TRBV6-5	TRBJ1-1	CASSPLTHTEAFF	TGTGCCAGCAGCCCCTTGACCCACACTGAAGCTTTCTTT
-	-	TRBV29-1	TRBJ2-7	CSAPSGAPYF	TGCAGCGCGCCCTCCGGAGCCCCATACTTC
once	-	TRBV19	TRBJ1-4	CASSALGGSTNEKLFF	TGTGCCAGTAGTGCCTTAGGGGGGTCTACTAATGAAAAACTGTTTTTT
once	-	TRBV15	TRBJ2-2	CATPRSGALNTGELFF	TGTGCCACCCCCAGGTCGGGAGCTCTGAACACCGGGGAGCTGTTTTTT
-	TRBD1	TRBV5-4	TRBJ1-6	CASSIDPDRAKEPLHF	TGTGCCAGCAGCATCGATCCTGACAGGGCGAAGGAACCCCTCCACTTT
-	-	TRBV29-1	TRBJ2-5	CSYGRGETQYF	TGCAGTTATGGCAGGGGAGAGACCCAGTACTTC
-	-	TRBV27	TRBJ1-4	CASRYSGTNEKLFF	TGTGCCAGCAGATACAGTGGAACTAATGAAAAACTGTTTTTT
-	-	TRBV6-5	TRBJ1-1	CASSLPFRDMNTEAFF	TGTGCCAGCAGTTTACCGTTCCGGGACATGAACACTGAAGCTTTCTTT
-	TRBD1	TRBV6-1	TRBJ1-5	CASRFPDRYQPQHF	TGTGCCAGCCGGTTCCCGGACAGGTATCAGCCCCAGCATTTT
-	-	TRBV9	TRBJ1-6	CASSVAGGASSYNSPLHF	TGTGCCAGCAGCGTAGCGGGGGGCGCGTCCTCCTATAATTCACCCCTCCACTTT
-	-	TRBV5-4	TRBJ1-2	CASSLYGGSNYGYTF	TGTGCCAGCAGCTTGTATGGCGGCAGTAACTATGGCTACACCTTC
-	-	TRBV7-6	TRBJ1-3	CASSLALSRGNTIYF	TGTGCCAGCAGCTTAGCTCTCTCGAGGGGAAACACCATATATTTT
once	TRBD1	TRBV4-1	TRBJ1-1	CASSQPTGDTEAFF	TGCGCCAGCAGCCAGCCCACAGGGGACACTGAAGCTTTCTTT
-	-	TRBV4-3	TRBJ2-3	CASSRHRESDTQYF	TGCGCCAGCAGCCGTCACAGGGAATCAGATACGCAGTATTTT
once	-	TRBV7-9	TRBJ1-6	CASSPRSADNSPLHF	TGTGCCAGCAGTCCCAGGTCGGCAGATAATTCACCCCTCCACTTT
-	-	TRBV7-9	TRBJ1-3	CASRISRSFMSGNTIYF	TGTGCCAGCAGGATATCGCGGTCTTTTATGTCTGGAAACACCATATATTTT
-	-	TRBV5-1	TRBJ1-2	CASTPTGPGNYGYTF	TGCGCCAGCACCCCGACAGGCCCGGGAAACTATGGCTACACCTTC
-	TRBD1	TRBV7-2	TRBJ2-3	CASSEDRVFTDTQYF	TGTGCCAGCAGCGAAGACAGGGTTTTCACAGATACGCAGTATTTT
-	TRBD2	TRBV6-5	TRBJ2-7	CASSRTSGLYEQYF	TGTGCCAGCAGTAGGACTAGCGGACTCTACGAGCAGTACTTC
-	-	TRBV15	TRBJ2-6	CATSRRSNSGANVLTF	TGTGCCACCAGCAGACGTAGCAACTCTGGGGCCAACGTCCTGACTTTC
few	-	TRBV28	TRBJ1-1	CASRLQGNTEAFF	TGTGCCAGCAGACTACAGGGGAACACTGAAGCTTTCTTT
-	-	TRBV5-1	TRBJ1-4	CASRGATNEKLFF	TGCGCCAGCCGGGGGGCAACTAATGAAAAACTGTTTTTT
-	-	TRBV7-9	TRBJ1-3	CASSKAGSYAGNTIYF	TGTGCCAGCAGTAAGGCAGGGTCATATGCTGGAAACACCATATATTTT
-	TRBD1	TRBV7-8	TRBJ2-5	CASSRQGARETQYF	TGTGCCAGCAGTCGACAGGGGGCCAGAGAGACCCAGTACTTC
-	TRBD1	TRBV7-2	TRBJ2-7	CASMTGGEQYF	TGTGCCAGTATGACAGGGGGCGAGCAGTACTTC
once	-	TRBV28	TRBJ1-1	CASSSVGQILFMNTEAFF	TGTGCCAGCAGCTCAGTGGGCCAGATCTTGTTCATGAACACTGAAGCTTTCTTT
-	-	TRBV30	TRBJ1-1	CAWSPDGVGEAFF	TGTGCCTGGAGTCCAGACGGGGTCGGTGAAGCTTTCTTT
-	-	TRBV7-3	TRBJ2-3	CASSPVWEREDTQYF	TGTGCCAGCAGCCCCGTGTGGGAGCGTGAAGATACGCAGTATTTT
-	-	TRBV30	TRBJ1-4	CAWKGLRDEKLFF	TGTGCCTGGAAAGGGTTAAGGGATGAAAAACTGTTTTTT
-	TRBD2	TRBV5-1	TRBJ2-2	CASSLKASGSVGELFF	TGCGCCAGCAGCCTGAAGGCTAGCGGGAGTGTAGGGGAGCTGTTTTTT
-	TRBD2	TRBV14	TRBJ2-7	CASSLLAGSYEQYF	TGTGCCAGCAGCCTGCTAGCGGGCTCCTACGAGCAGTACTTC
-	-	TRBV7-3	TRBJ1-3	CASSLSGLGSGNTIYF	TGTGCCAGCAGCTTATCCGGGCTAGGTTCTGGAAACACCATATATTTT
-	-	TRBV15	TRBJ2-7	CATSRDRRGGGYEQYF	TGTGCCACCAGCAGAGATCGGCGCGGGGGCGGGTACGAGCAGTACTTC